Listed below are T cell receptor beta chains from one sample, sequenced in a study of T cells in Graves' hyperthyroidism and ophthalmopathy. TCRdb passed the multiplex PCR reads through MiXCR, listing each CDR3 protein once. Found here are under 300,000 distinct CDR3 sequences, around 22% of them singletons; the top ten hold around two thirds. Sequencing used blood. The receptors shown here come from a man between 25 and 39 years old with Graves' ophthalmopathy. The CDR3 runs from the conserved cysteine through the conserved F or W. D genes are given only for firm matches. Not all rows give a size; the values are once, few, many and, for expanded clones, a class.

clone size | J gene | D gene | V gene | CDR3 DNA | CDR3 protein
- | TRBJ2-2 | TRBD2 | TRBV9 | TGTGCCAGCAGCGCCGGACTAGCGGGAGACCACGGGGAGCTGTTTTTT | CASSAGLAGDHGELFF
- | TRBJ2-1 | - | TRBV3-1 | TGTGCCAGCAGCCAATTTTATCGGACTTCTTACAATGAGCAGTTCTTC | CASSQFYRTSYNEQFF
many | TRBJ2-1 | TRBD2 | TRBV2 | TGTGCCAGCAGTGAACTGGCTAGCGGGAGGATTAGCAATGAGCAGTTCTTC | CASSELASGRISNEQFF
few | TRBJ2-7 | TRBD2 | TRBV28 | TGTGCCAGCAGTTTACTAGCGGGAGGGCCTATCTACGAGCAGTACTTC | CASSLLAGGPIYEQYF
few | TRBJ2-1 | - | TRBV29-1 | TGCAGCGTTGAACCCGGGGGCTATGCCCCTACGAGCTCCTACAATGAGCAGTTCTTC | CSVEPGGYAPTSSYNEQFF
many | TRBJ1-2 | - | TRBV24-1 | TGTGCCACCAGTGAGTCCGACAGGTACTATGGCTACACCTTC | CATSESDRYYGYTF
many | TRBJ1-4 | - | TRBV2 | TGTGCCAGCAGTTCAAAACCAGGAGAAAAACTGTTTTTT | CASSSKPGEKLFF
many | TRBJ2-5 | - | TRBV10-3 | TGTGCCATCAGTGAGTCGATTCGGTGCCTCCTGTACCAAGAGACCCAGTACTTC | CAISESIRCLLYQETQYF
few | TRBJ2-1 | - | TRBV28 | TGTGCCAGCAGGGGGGGTGGGTACAATGAGCAGTTCTTC | CASRGGGYNEQFF
few | TRBJ2-7 | - | TRBV19 | TGTGCCAGTAGTATCACCGGCGGCCGGTCCTACGAGCAGTACTTC | CASSITGGRSYEQYF
many | TRBJ2-7 | - | TRBV27 | TGTGCCAGCAGTTTCCCAGGTTCCTACGAGCAGTACTTC | CASSFPGSYEQYF
few | TRBJ2-2 | - | TRBV28 | TGTGCCAGCAGCCTAGTCTCTCCGACCGGGGAGCTGTTTTTT | CASSLVSPTGELFF
many | TRBJ1-5 | - | TRBV30 | TGTGCCTGGAGTCAGGATAGCAATCAGCCCCAGCATTTT | CAWSQDSNQPQHF
- | TRBJ1-3 | - | TRBV3-1 | TGTGCCAGCAGTCGAGCCACCGGGGGGAACACCATATATTTT | CASSRATGGNTIYF
few | TRBJ1-2 | - | TRBV18 | TGTGCCAGCTCAACAAGGATCGGGGGGCGAAGCTATGGCTACACCTTC | CASSTRIGGRSYGYTF
few | TRBJ2-2 | - | TRBV7-3 | TGTGCCAGCAGCTGGAGCGAGGACACCGGGGAGCTGTTTTTT | CASSWSEDTGELFF
many | TRBJ2-7 | TRBD2 | TRBV3-1 | TGTGCCAGCAGCCAATGGGCTAGCGGGGAGCAGTACTTC | CASSQWASGEQYF
few | TRBJ1-2 | - | TRBV4-2 | TGTGCCAGCAGCCCAACGGTGGGTTTCTATGGCTACACCTTC | CASSPTVGFYGYTF
few | TRBJ2-3 | - | TRBV27 | TGTGCCAGCAGCTCCCCAGCGGGTCGCGGAGATACGCAGTATTTT | CASSSPAGRGDTQYF
- | TRBJ2-6 | TRBD1 | TRBV7-9 | TGTGCCAGCAGCTTAGTTGGGGGACAGGGGCTTATCTCTGGGGCCAACGTCCTGACTTTC | CASSLVGGQGLISGANVLTF
many | TRBJ1-1 | - | TRBV5-1 | TGCGCCAGCAGGTCGCATTTAAACACTGAAGCTTTCTTT | CASRSHLNTEAFF
- | TRBJ1-1 | - | TRBV14 | TGTGCCAGCAGTCACGTACGGGACCGCGGCGTCGACACTGAAGCTTTCTTT | CASSHVRDRGVDTEAFF
- | TRBJ1-2 | TRBD1 | TRBV27 | TGTGCCAGCAGTCACGGACAGGGGGGTCGGAACTATGGCTACACCTTC | CASSHGQGGRNYGYTF
- | TRBJ2-5 | TRBD2 | TRBV11-3 | TGTGCCAGCAGCCTTCGGGGTAGCGGGAGCCGGGAGACCCAGTACTTC | CASSLRGSGSRETQYF
few | TRBJ2-1 | TRBD2 | TRBV20-1 | TGCAGTGCTAGAGACCTAGCGGGAGGGGAGCAGTTCTTC | CSARDLAGGEQFF
many | TRBJ1-6 | TRBD1 | TRBV2 | TGTGCCAGCAGGAGGACAGGGGCGGATTCACCCCTCCACTTT | CASRRTGADSPLHF
- | TRBJ1-6 | - | TRBV11-2 | TGTGCCAGCAGCTTAGGGACCTCGGGCAATTCACCCCTCCACTTT | CASSLGTSGNSPLHF
few | TRBJ2-1 | TRBD1 | TRBV6-2/TRBV6-3 | TGTGCCAGCAGTTACTCGGGGACAGGCCTCGAGCAGTTCTTC | CASSYSGTGLEQFF
- | TRBJ2-5 | - | TRBV11-2 | TGTGCCAGCAGCCTTACCCCACCGAACGCTGGGCCCCAAGAGACCCAGTACTTC | CASSLTPPNAGPQETQYF
many | TRBJ2-5 | - | TRBV6-1 | TGTGCCAGCAGTTCAGGCCTCCAAGAGACCCAGTACTTC | CASSSGLQETQYF
- | TRBJ1-2 | - | TRBV6-5 | TGTGCCAGCAGTTACGCCTATCGGCGATACTATGGCTACACCTTC | CASSYAYRRYYGYTF
many | TRBJ1-2 | - | TRBV20-1 | TGCAGTGCGGAATTTTGGGATGGCTACACCTTC | CSAEFWDGYTF
- | TRBJ2-3 | TRBD2 | TRBV20-1 | TGCAGTGCTAGGGGACTAGCGGGAGGGACAGATACGCAGTATTTT | CSARGLAGGTDTQYF
many | TRBJ1-5 | - | TRBV7-3 | TGTGCCAGCAGCGGAGGATCAGGGGCAAATCAGCCCCAGCATTTT | CASSGGSGANQPQHF
many | TRBJ2-5 | - | TRBV30 | TGTGCCTGGAGGACAGAGTACCAAGAGACCCAGTACTTC | CAWRTEYQETQYF